This T cell receptor (beta chain) comes out of a study of blood T cell repertoires in COVID-19 (dated by TCRdb to 2020 to 2022). As for the study more broadly: Collaborator samples came from the United States, Italy and Spain and covered acute and convalescent phases of COVID-19. The material from the prospective study consisted of cDNA or gDNA derived from T cells, B-cell-depleted T cells, or PBMCs. The dataset comprised deeply sampled blood TCRbeta repertoires from subjects exposed to, actively infected with, or recovered from COVID-19. The repertoires were released in a freely available public database meant as a resource for research on the immune response to SARS-CoV-2. The samples were drawn from the first 160 participants of the ongoing ImmuneRACE study and from some 1,300 subjects provided by 6 global collaborators. A de-identified subject ID, COVID-19 status, age in years and sex were almost always included in the sample metadata. Where HLA class I and class II types were available, the types were taken from metadata supplied by the sample provider, not from assay-based typing. Points the paper makes about the study in general: The amount of clinical and demographic metadata varied by source and participant and was provided uncurated.

Collaborating institutions collected whole blood in K2EDTA tubes following their own protocols. Collaborator samples were shipped for TCRbeta analysis as frozen whole blood, isolated PBMCs, or DNA extracted from either sample type. Looking up the germline V gene (reference sequence) yields CDR1 LNHDA and CDR2 SQIVND. The cysteine opens and the phenylalanine closes a CDR3 of 16 amino acids. Of the read, only the CDR3 DNA is kept; its 48 bases are in frame from base 1. V loses 9 bases of germline sequence and J loses 3 bases, and the interval between the two ends is 18 bases. As regards this clone: Its antigen has not been determined. Nothing much larger sits one base from this clone, and base qualities are not available.

TCRbeta CDR3 regions were amplified from genomic DNA using the immunoSEQ Assay, a bias-controlled multiplex PCR. Concerning the study's data processing: Within the assay, amplification of reference gene primers was used to estimate how many nucleated cells each sample contained. To quantify the absolute abundance of each unique TCRbeta CDR3 rearrangement, sequence reads were collapsed and filtered. For each sample, productive Simpson clonality was calculated by taking the square root of Simpson's diversity index across productive rearrangements. The table comes from immuneACCESS by way of TCRdb, which keeps in-frame sequences with V and J called. Part of the clones is missing from these tables; in studies checked, under half for an unresolved V gene and the rest for unknown reasons. That table furnishes V, J and clone size, whereas the DNA furnished D and trimming. For this sample there are some 670,000 clones; 90% appear just once. The ten top clones hold more than 0.25% of the sample.

The rearranged chain carries TRBV19 and TRBJ1-6, and the D gene may be TRBD1, 6 bases matching. The clonotype was recovered from a woman aged 18-29 years with acute or convalescent COVID-19. The sequencing sample was made of peripheral blood. The DNA sequence follows: TGTGCCAGCCTTCCTAGTACAGGGCGCTATAATTCACCCCTCCACTTT. It codes for CASLPSTGRYNSPLHF.